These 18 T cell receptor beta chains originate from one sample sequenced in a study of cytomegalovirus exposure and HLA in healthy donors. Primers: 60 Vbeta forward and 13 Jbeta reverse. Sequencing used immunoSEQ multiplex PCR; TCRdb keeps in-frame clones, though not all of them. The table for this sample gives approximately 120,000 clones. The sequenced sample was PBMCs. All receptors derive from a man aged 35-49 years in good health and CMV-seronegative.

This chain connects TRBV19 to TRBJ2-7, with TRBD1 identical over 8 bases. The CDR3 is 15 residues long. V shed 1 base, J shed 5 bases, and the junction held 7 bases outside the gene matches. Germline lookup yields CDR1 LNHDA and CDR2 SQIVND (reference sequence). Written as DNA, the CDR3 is TGTGCCAGTAGTATAGTGGCAGGGGGCGCGCACGAGCAGTACTTC. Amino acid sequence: CASSIVAGGAHEQYF.

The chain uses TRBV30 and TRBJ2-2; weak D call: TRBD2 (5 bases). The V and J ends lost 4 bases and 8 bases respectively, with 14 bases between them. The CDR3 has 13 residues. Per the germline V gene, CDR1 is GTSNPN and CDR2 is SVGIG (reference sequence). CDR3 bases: TGTGCCTGGAACGGGGAATCATGGGGGGAGCTGTTTTTT. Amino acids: CAWNGESWGELFF.

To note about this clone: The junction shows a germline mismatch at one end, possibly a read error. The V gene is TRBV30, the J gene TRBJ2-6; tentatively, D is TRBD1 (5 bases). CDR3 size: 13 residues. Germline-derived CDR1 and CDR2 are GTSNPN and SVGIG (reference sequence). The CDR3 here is CAHGPSGASVLTF. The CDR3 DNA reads TGTGCTCACGGCCCCTCTGGGGCCAGCGTCCTGACTTTC.

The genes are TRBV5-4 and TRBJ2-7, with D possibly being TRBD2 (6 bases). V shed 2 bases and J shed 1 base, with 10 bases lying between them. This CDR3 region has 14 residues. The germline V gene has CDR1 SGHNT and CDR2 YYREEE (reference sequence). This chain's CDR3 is CASSFLGSSYEQYF. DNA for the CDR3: TGTGCCAGCAGCTTTCTCGGGAGTTCCTACGAGCAGTACTTC.

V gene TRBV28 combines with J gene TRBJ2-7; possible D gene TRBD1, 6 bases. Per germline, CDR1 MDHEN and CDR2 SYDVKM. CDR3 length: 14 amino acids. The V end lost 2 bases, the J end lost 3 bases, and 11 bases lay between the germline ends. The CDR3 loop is CASSLAGAIYEQYF. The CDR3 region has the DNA TGTGCCAGCAGTTTAGCAGGGGCTATCTACGAGCAGTACTTC.

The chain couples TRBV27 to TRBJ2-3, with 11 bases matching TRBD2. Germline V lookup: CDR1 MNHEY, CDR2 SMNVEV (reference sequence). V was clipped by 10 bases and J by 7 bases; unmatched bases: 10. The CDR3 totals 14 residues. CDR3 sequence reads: CATRTSGRGNTQYF. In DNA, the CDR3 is TGTGCCACAAGGACTAGCGGGCGAGGAAATACGCAGTATTTT.

This chain's CDR3 is CASSLVRGGAYEQYF. The CDR3 DNA reads TGCGCCAGCAGCTTGGTGAGAGGGGGTGCCTACGAGCAGTACTTC. The rearrangement links TRBV5-1 to TRBJ2-7, with D tentatively TRBD1 (6 bases). The V end was cut by 0 bases, the J end by 2 bases, with 12 bases between. Germline-derived CDR1 and CDR2 are SGHRS and YFSETQ. The CDR3 spans 15 residues.

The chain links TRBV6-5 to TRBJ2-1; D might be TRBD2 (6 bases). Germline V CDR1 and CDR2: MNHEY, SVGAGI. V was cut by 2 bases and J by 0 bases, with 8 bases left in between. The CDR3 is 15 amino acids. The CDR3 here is CASSYRESSYNEQFF. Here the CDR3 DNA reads TGTGCCAGCAGTTACCGGGAGAGCTCCTACAATGAGCAGTTCTTC.

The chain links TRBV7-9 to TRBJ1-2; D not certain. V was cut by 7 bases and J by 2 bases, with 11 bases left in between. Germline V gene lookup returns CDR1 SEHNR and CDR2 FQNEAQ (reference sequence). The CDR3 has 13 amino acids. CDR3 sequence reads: CASNKEGNYGYTF. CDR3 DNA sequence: TGTGCCAGCAACAAAGAGGGCAACTATGGCTACACCTTC.

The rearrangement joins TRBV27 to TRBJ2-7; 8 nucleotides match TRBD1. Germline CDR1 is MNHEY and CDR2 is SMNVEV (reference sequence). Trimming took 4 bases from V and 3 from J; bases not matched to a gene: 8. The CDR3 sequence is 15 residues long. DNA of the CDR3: TGTGCCAGCAGTTCCCCTTGGACAGGGAACTACGAGCAGTACTTC. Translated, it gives CASSSPWTGNYEQYF.

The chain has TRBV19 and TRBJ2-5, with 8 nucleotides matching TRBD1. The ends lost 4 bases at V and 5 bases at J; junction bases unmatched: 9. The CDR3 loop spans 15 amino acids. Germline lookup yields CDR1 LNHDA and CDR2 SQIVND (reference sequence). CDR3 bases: TGTGCCAGTAGTACTCAGACAGGGGATGGGGAGACCCAGTACTTC. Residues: CASSTQTGDGETQYF.

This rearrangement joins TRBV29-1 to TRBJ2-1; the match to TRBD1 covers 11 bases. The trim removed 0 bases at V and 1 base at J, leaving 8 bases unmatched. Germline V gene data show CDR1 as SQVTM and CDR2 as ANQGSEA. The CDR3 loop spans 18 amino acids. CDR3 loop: CSVEEGWGQGDSYNEQFF. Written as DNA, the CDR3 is TGCAGCGTTGAAGAGGGGTGGGGACAGGGGGATTCCTACAATGAGCAGTTCTTC.

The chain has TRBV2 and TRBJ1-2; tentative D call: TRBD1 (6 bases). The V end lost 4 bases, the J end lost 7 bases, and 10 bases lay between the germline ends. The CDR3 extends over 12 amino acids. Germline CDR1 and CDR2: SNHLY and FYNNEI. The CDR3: CASSGQALGYTF. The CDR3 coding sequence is TGTGCCAGCAGTGGACAGGCCCTTGGCTACACCTTC.

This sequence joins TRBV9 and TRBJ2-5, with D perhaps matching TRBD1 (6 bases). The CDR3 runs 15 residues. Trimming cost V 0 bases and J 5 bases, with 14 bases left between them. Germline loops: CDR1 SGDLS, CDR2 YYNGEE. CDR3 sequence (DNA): TGTGCCAGCAGCGTAGGCCTTGGGACAATGGAGACCCAGTACTTC. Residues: CASSVGLGTMETQYF.

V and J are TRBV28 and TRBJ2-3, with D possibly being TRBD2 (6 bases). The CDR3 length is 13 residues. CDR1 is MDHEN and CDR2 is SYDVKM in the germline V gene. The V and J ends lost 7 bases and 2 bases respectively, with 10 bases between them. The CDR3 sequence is CASKGLFTDTQYF. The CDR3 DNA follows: TGTGCCAGCAAGGGACTTTTCACAGATACGCAGTATTTT.

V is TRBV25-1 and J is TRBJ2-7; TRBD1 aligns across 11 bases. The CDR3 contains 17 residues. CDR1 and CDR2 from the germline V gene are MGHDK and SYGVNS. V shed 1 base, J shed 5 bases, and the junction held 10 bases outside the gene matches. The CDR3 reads CASSEFSWDRGFNEQYF. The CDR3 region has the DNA TGTGCCAGCAGTGAATTCAGTTGGGACAGGGGGTTTAACGAGCAGTACTTC.

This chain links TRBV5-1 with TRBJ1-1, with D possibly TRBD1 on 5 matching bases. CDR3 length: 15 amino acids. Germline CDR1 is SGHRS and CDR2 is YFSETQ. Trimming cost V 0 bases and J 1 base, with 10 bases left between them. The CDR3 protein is CASSLGDDRNTEAFF. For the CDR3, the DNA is TGCGCCAGCAGCTTGGGAGATGACAGGAACACTGAAGCTTTCTTT.

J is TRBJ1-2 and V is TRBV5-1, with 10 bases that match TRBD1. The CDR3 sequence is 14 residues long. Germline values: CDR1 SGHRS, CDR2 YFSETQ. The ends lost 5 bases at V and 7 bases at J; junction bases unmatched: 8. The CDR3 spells CASRGGTGASGYTF. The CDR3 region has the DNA TGCGCCAGCAGAGGCGGGACAGGGGCCTCTGGCTACACCTTC.